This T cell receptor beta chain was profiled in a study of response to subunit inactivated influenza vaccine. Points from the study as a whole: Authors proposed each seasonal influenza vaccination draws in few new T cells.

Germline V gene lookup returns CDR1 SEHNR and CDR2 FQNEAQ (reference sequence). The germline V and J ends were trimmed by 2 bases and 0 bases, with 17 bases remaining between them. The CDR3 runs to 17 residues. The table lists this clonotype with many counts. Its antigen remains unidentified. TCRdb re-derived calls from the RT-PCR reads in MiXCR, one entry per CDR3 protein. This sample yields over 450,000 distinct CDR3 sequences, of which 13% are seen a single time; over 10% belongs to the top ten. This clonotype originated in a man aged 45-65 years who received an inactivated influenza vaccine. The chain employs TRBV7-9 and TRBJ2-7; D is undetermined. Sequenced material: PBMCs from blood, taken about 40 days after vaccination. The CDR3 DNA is TGTGCCAGCAGCTTAAAGCCGGGCACTACCGACTCCTACGAGCAGTACTTC. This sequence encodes CASSLKPGTTDSYEQYF.